The 13 T cell receptor beta chains listed next were all sequenced from one sample in a study of T cell repertoires in cytomegalovirus infection. TCRdb reanalysed the reads using MiXCR and keeps one entry per CDR3 protein. The data hold 550,000 to 850,000 distinct CDR3 sequences, with around 35% observed a single time. The antigens of these receptors remain unknown. The specimen comprised cultured PBMCs, sampled from culture after CMV antigen stimulation. The source is a human donor in good health (CMV status not recorded). Some clones in this sample may be carry-over from other donors' samples.

Ten or more counts support this clonotype. The CDR3 region has the DNA TGTGCCAGCAGCTTTCCGTACACAGATACGCAGTATTTT. It encodes CASSFPYTDTQYF. The genes are TRBV7-2 and TRBJ2-3; D remains ambiguous. Trimming took off 3 bases at V and 2 bases at J, with 6 bases between the two ends. Germline values: CDR1 SGHTA, CDR2 FQGNSA. The CDR3 consists of 13 residues.

Remarks on this clonotype: A junction boundary mismatches the germline segment, possibly from a read error. The CDR3 sequence: CASRRWDRPVSSQF. CDR3 coding DNA: TGTGCCAGCAGAAGATGGGACAGGCCAGTCTCTTCTCAATTC. The chain couples TRBV2 to TRBJ1-2; 8 bases line up with TRBD1. The CDR3 runs to 14 residues. Per the germline V gene, CDR1 is SNHLY and CDR2 is FYNNEI.

This clonotype was detected only a few times. The chain joins TRBV7-9 to TRBJ1-3; D perhaps matches TRBD1 (5 bases). The V gene lost 8 bases and the J gene lost 2 bases, with 19 bases spanning the gap. CDR3 length: 16 amino acids. In germline, CDR1 is SEHNR, CDR2 FQNEAQ (reference sequence). CDR3 sequence reads: CASGAQGTMAGNTIYF. CDR3 DNA sequence: TGTGCCAGCGGTGCCCAGGGAACGATGGCTGGAAACACCATATATTTT.

The V gene is TRBV6-2 or TRBV6-3, the J gene TRBJ1-5; 7 bases are shared with TRBD1. The CDR3 has 16 amino acids. Germline loops: CDR1 MNHEY, CDR2 SVGEGT. V was clipped by 2 bases and J by 4 bases; unmatched bases: 8. As DNA, the CDR3 is TGTGCCAGCAGTTACGGTTGGGACAGACCTAATCAGCCCCAGCATTTT. Its protein is CASSYGWDRPNQPQHF.

The chain carries TRBV7-8 and TRBJ1-1; maybe TRBD1 (5 bases). CDR3 size: 15 residues. The ends were cut back, 3 bases at V and 1 base at J, with 12 bases in the middle. Germline assignment: CDR1 SGHVS and CDR2 FQNEAQ. The CDR3 DNA reads as TGTGCCAGCAGCTTGTCGACAGTACAGAACACTGAAGCTTTCTTT. Amino acids: CASSLSTVQNTEAFF.

The chain combines TRBV20-1 with TRBJ1-5, with D possibly matching TRBD1 (5 bases). The CDR3 is made up of 18 amino acids. V was trimmed by 1 base and J by 3 bases, leaving 22 bases between them. In germline, CDR1 is DFQATT, CDR2 SNEGSKA (reference sequence). The CDR3 region has the DNA TGCAGTGCTAGAGTTAAGGAGGAGAAGGACAATTTCAATCAGCCCCAGCATTTT. Its protein is CSARVKEEKDNFNQPQHF.

This clonotype was counted many times. The CDR3 nucleotides read TGTGCCAGCAGCACCCGTTCCAACACTGAAGCTTTCTTT. Protein product: CASSTRSNTEAFF. The rearrangement links TRBV7-2 to TRBJ1-1; D gene uncertain. The V gene's germline CDR1 is SGHTA and CDR2 FQGNSA. Between the trimmed V and J ends, which lost 5 bases and 2 bases, there was a span of 9 bases. CDR3 length: 13 amino acids.

This rearrangement joins TRBV2 to TRBJ1-6; unclear D gene. V lost 4 bases and J 5 bases, leaving 9 bases between the germline ends. This CDR3 is built from 14 residues. The germline CDR1 and CDR2 sequences are SNHLY and FYNNEI. CDR3 nucleotides: TGTGCCAGCAGTGGTCGACGGAATAATTCACCCCTCCACTTT. Translating it yields CASSGRRNNSPLHF.

V gene TRBV6-2 or TRBV6-3 combines with J gene TRBJ2-1; 16 positions agree with TRBD2. After removal of 8 bases from V and 8 bases from J, the junction contained 3 bases not matched to a gene. CDR3 length equals 14 residues. The germline V gene has CDR1 MNHEY and CDR2 SVGEGT. In DNA, the CDR3 is TGTGCCAGCGGGGGACTAGCGGGAGGGTATGAGCAGTTCTTC. Amino acids: CASGGLAGGYEQFF.

DNA for the CDR3: TGTGCCACCACCGTGGGACAGGGGGCGCAAGAGACCCAGTACTTC. This translates into CATTVGQGAQETQYF. The V call is TRBV10-3, the J call TRBJ2-5; 12 bases are shared with TRBD1. J gave up 2 bases and V 10 bases, and 8 bases lay outside the gene matches. This CDR3 has 15 residues. CDR1 is ENHRY, CDR2 SYGVKD, per germline.

The chain uses TRBV4-1 and TRBJ1-1, with a possible D match to TRBD1 (5 bases). The CDR3 has 15 amino acids. Trimming left V 7 bases short and J 0 bases short, with 15 bases between. Germline V gene sequence: CDR1 MGHRA, CDR2 YSYEKL. Written as DNA, the CDR3 is TGCGCCAGCACCACAAGAGGGACGGTGAACACTGAAGCTTTCTTT. Translating gives CASTTRGTVNTEAFF.

V usage is TRBV6-1 and J usage is TRBJ2-7, with TRBD1 matching over 7 bases. The CDR3 consists of 13 residues. In germline, CDR1 is MNHNS, CDR2 SASEGT. The J segment lost 4 bases and the V segment lost 4 bases, leaving 4 bases of the junction unmatched. CDR3 region: CASSGQGKYEQYF. In DNA, the CDR3 is TGTGCCAGCAGTGGACAGGGAAAATACGAGCAGTACTTC.

The J gene is TRBJ2-5, the V gene TRBV7-6, with D perhaps TRBD1 (6 bases). CDR1 is SGHVS, CDR2 FNYEAQ, per germline. V gave up 5 bases and J gave up 5 bases, with 18 bases separating them. The length of the CDR3 is 15 residues. Written as DNA, the CDR3 is TGTGCCAGCAGCCAAGGGGGTTTCAGGAGGGAGACCCAGTACTTC. Translation: CASSQGGFRRETQYF.